The 18 T cell receptor beta chains reported below all come from one sample, sequenced in a study of metastatic and nonmetastatic thyroid tumors. TCRdb re-called the PCR reads with MiXCR. The repertoire holds approximately 16,000 clones, with 33% as singletons. Thyroid surgery had not been preceded by any treatment in any patient. Input material: tumor tissue. The receptor source for this set is a male donor with papillary thyroid cancer or a benign thyroid nodule (not recorded which). Some clones in this sample may be carry-over from other donors' samples.

This chain connects TRBV11-2 to TRBJ1-1; D is unresolved. Germline V gene sequence: CDR1 SGHAT, CDR2 FQNNGV. The CDR3 covers 14 residues. V lost 0 bases and J 1 base, leaving 6 bases between the germline ends. CDR3 in DNA: TGTGCCAGCAGCTTAGATTGGGCGAACACTGAAGCTTTCTTT. The encoded protein is CASSLDWANTEAFF.

The genes are TRBV28 and TRBJ2-2; no firm D call. Germline CDR1 MDHEN, CDR2 SYDVKM. Between the trimmed V and J ends, which lost 10 bases and 0 bases, there was a span of 9 bases. This CDR3 has 13 residues. The CDR3 coding sequence is TGTGCCACCGATCACGCGAACACCGGGGAGCTGTTTTTT. It encodes CATDHANTGELFF.

This clone ranks as medium-sized (0.01 to 0.1%). This rearrangement joins TRBV19 to TRBJ2-1; D may be TRBD2 (5 bases). V dropped 0 bases and J dropped 0 bases, with 15 bases sitting between them. Germline V lookup: CDR1 LNHDA, CDR2 SQIVND (reference sequence). This CDR3 has 18 residues. CDR3 sequence (DNA): TGTGCCAGTAGTATAGATGGTAGGGAGTGGGGCTCCTACAATGAGCAGTTCTTC. As protein: CASSIDGREWGSYNEQFF.

The CDR3 nucleotides are TGCAGAGCCGGAGGTAGCGGAGCTAACAATGAGCAGTTCTTC. This gives the protein CRAGGSGANNEQFF. This chain links TRBV20-1 with TRBJ2-1; perhaps TRBD2 as D (6 bases). The CDR3 runs to 14 residues. Germline loops: CDR1 DFQATT, CDR2 SNEGSKA (reference sequence).

In its sample, this clone is medium-sized. This rearrangement joins TRBV28 to TRBJ2-3, with 10 bases aligning to TRBD2. The V gene end was trimmed by 3 bases and the J gene end by 1 base; junction bases not matched to a gene: 1. Germline lookup yields CDR1 MDHEN and CDR2 SYDVKM. This CDR3 region has 15 residues. This chain's CDR3 is CASSLGTSGTDTQYF. The CDR3 DNA reads TGTGCCAGCAGTTTGGGGACTAGCGGCACAGATACGCAGTATTTT.

The gene calls are TRBV12-3 or TRBV12-4 and TRBJ1-4; D gene ambiguous. The V gene lost 5 bases and the J gene lost 11 bases, with 15 bases spanning the gap. The CDR3 is 13 residues long. CDR3 loop: CASSASVQDKLFF. CDR3 sequence (DNA): TGTGCCAGCAGTGCATCCGTTCAGGACAAACTGTTTTTT.

This clone appeared a single time. This sequence joins TRBV18 and TRBJ2-7; D remains unclear. V lost 3 bases and J lost 7, with 10 bases in between. The CDR3 totals 12 residues. Germline V gene data show CDR1 as KGHSH and CDR2 as LQKENI. This chain's CDR3 is CASSPRPEEQYF. CDR3 DNA: TGTGCCAGCTCACCTAGGCCGGAGGAGCAGTACTTC. Complete variable domain (other parts from reference TRBV18 and TRBJ2-7): NAGVMQNPRHLVRRRGQEARLRCSPMKGHSHVYWYRQLPEEGLKFMVYLQKENIIDESGMPKERFSAEFPKEGPSILRIQQVVRGDSAAYFCASSPRPEEQYFGPGTRLTVT.

This clone was counted between two and nine times. The chain links TRBV6-2 or TRBV6-3 to TRBJ1-2; no clear D. Germline V gives CDR1 MNHEY, CDR2 SVGEGT. This CDR3 has 14 residues. Between the trimmed V and J ends, which lost 2 bases and 4 bases, there was a span of 11 bases. CDR3 residues: CASSYGPGTYGYTF. The CDR3 nucleotides read TGTGCCAGCAGTTACGGTCCCGGCACCTATGGCTACACCTTC.

This clone is termed medium-sized. The chain uses TRBV10-3 and TRBJ2-7; D not resolved. The CDR3 consists of 13 residues. CDR1 and CDR2 from the germline V gene are ENHRY and SYGVKD. Trimming pared 2 bases from V and 5 bases from J, leaving 10 bases between. In DNA, the CDR3 is TGTGCCATCAGTGAGCCCCCCCAGGACGAGCAGTACTTC. Translating it yields CAISEPPQDEQYF.

This clone was found many times. A much larger clone sits a single nucleotide away, making a read error possible. This sample also contains other DNA sequences that code for the same CDR3. The chain combines TRBV18 with TRBJ1-2, with 10 nucleotides matching TRBD1. The germline gives CDR1 KGHSH, CDR2 LQKENI. The CDR3 covers 16 residues. For the CDR3, the DNA is TGTGCCAGCGCCTTCACCGGGACAGGGGCCTCTTATGGCTACACCTTT. It translates to CASAFTGTGASYGYTF.

Within the sample, this clone is medium-sized. The chain is built from TRBV6-1 and TRBJ1-3; 11 nucleotides align to TRBD1. The V gene's germline CDR1 is MNHNS and CDR2 SASEGT. V trimming: 8 bases; J trimming: 8 bases; junction bases outside the gene matches: 8. This CDR3 contains 14 residues. The CDR3 loop is CASVGQGADYTIYF. The CDR3 DNA sequence: TGTGCCAGCGTTGGACAGGGGGCCGATTACACCATATATTTT.

The chain joins TRBV20-1 to TRBJ2-3; 7 bases are a match to TRBD1. Germline values: CDR1 DFQATT, CDR2 SNEGSKA (reference sequence). J gave up 2 bases and V 6 bases, and 17 bases lay outside the gene matches. The CDR3 runs 17 residues. In nucleotides, the CDR3 is TGCAGTGCCGACCTACTCCGGGACAGCACCACCACAGATACGCAGTATTTT. It codes for CSADLLRDSTTTDTQYF.

Ten or more counts support this clone. The rearrangement links TRBV7-9 to TRBJ2-7; maybe TRBD2 (6 bases). V gave up 5 bases and J gave up 3 bases, with 8 bases separating them. This CDR3 region has 12 residues. CDR1 is SEHNR, CDR2 FQNEAQ, per germline (reference sequence). CDR3 coding DNA: TGTGCCAGCAGCGCGGACTACTACGAGCAGTACTTC. It yields the protein CASSADYYEQYF. Full variable domain (remainder filled in from reference TRBV7-9 and TRBJ2-7): DTGVSQNPRHKITKRGQNVTFRCDPISEHNRLYWYRQTLGQGPEFLTYFQNEAQLEKSRLLSDRFSAERPKGSFSTLEIQRTEQGDSAMYLCASSADYYEQYFGPGTRLTVT.

This clone was seen ten or more times. J is TRBJ2-2 and V is TRBV20-1, with no clear D. Germline V gene lookup returns CDR1 DFQATT and CDR2 SNEGSKA (reference sequence). Trimming took off 5 bases at V and 7 bases at J, with 17 bases between the two ends. The CDR3 has 14 residues. CDR3 nucleotide sequence: TGCAGTGCTTTGCGACCCCCCATGGGCGGGGAGCTGTTTTTT. Translating it yields CSALRPPMGGELFF.

This chain connects TRBV7-3 to TRBJ2-3, with D possibly TRBD2 on 5 matching bases. In germline, CDR1 is SGHTA, CDR2 FQGTGA. V lost 3 bases to trimming and J lost 6 bases, with 13 bases between them. CDR3 length equals 14 residues. The CDR3 spells CASSLAGLGDTQYF. Here the CDR3 DNA reads TGTGCCAGCAGCTTGGCCGGACTGGGCGATACGCAGTATTTT.

The chain couples TRBV12-5 to TRBJ2-2; no reliable D call. Trimming cost V 6 bases and J 3 bases, with 5 bases left between them. The germline V gene encodes CDR1 LGHNT and CDR2 FRNRAP. The CDR3 totals 12 residues. The CDR3 reads CASGRDTGELFF. The CDR3 coding sequence is TGTGCTAGTGGCCGGGACACCGGGGAGCTGTTTTTT.

This clone showed up just a few times. The CDR3 bases are TGTGCCAGCAGTGACGGGGATTCCGGGGAGCTGTTTTTT. Amino acid sequence: CASSDGDSGELFF. The chain employs TRBV6-1 and TRBJ2-2; D is possibly TRBD2 (5 bases). Germline V gene lookup returns CDR1 MNHNS and CDR2 SASEGT. Trimming shortened V by 3 bases and J by 6 bases, and 8 bases separated the two germline ends. The CDR3 is made up of 13 amino acids.

This clone is judged medium-sized. The chain joins TRBV5-1 to TRBJ2-7, with 10 bases aligning to TRBD1. The CDR3 runs 14 residues. With 0 bases clipped from V and 6 bases from J, the junction kept 3 bases outside the gene matches. Germline V gene data show CDR1 as SGHRS and CDR2 as YFSETQ. The CDR3 region has the DNA TGCGCCAGCAGCTTGGGACAGGGGGCGCGCGAGCAGTACTTC. Its protein product is CASSLGQGAREQYF. The complete variable domain, with remaining parts taken from reference TRBV5-1 and TRBJ2-7, reads KAGVTQTPRYLIKTRGQQVTLSCSPISGHRSVSWYQQTPGQGLQFLFEYFSETQRNKGNFPGRFSGRQFSNSRSEMNVSTLELGDSALYLCASSLGQGAREQYFGPGTRLTVT.